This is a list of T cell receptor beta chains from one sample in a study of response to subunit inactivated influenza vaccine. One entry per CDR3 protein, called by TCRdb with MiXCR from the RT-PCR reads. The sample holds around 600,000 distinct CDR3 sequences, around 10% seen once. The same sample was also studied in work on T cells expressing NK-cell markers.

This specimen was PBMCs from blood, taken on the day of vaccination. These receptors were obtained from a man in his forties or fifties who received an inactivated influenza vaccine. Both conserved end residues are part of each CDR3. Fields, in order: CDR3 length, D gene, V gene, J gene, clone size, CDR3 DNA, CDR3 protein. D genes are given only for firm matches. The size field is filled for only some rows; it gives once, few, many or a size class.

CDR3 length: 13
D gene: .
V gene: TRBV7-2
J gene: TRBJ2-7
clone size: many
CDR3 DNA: TGTGCCAGCAGTTTAGCCGTTTCGTACGAGCAGTACTTC
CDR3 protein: CASSLAVSYEQYF

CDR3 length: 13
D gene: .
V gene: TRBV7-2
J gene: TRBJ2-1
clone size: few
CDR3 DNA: TGTGCCAGCAGGATCCCGGCCGGGTCTGAGCAGTTCTTC
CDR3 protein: CASRIPAGSEQFF

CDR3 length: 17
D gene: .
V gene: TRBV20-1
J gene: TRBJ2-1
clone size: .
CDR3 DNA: TGCAGTGCTAGAGATCGGGTTAGCCGAAGCTCCTACAATGAGCAGTTCTTC
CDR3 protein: CSARDRVSRSSYNEQFF

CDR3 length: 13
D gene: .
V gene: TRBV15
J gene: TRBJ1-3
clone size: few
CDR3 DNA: TGTGCCACCAGCAGAGATTCCGGAAACACCATATATTTT
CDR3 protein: CATSRDSGNTIYF

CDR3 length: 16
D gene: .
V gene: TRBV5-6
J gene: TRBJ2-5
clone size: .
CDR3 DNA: TGTGCCAGCAGCTTGGGGTCCACTACATTACAAGAGACCCAGTACTTC
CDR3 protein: CASSLGSTTLQETQYF

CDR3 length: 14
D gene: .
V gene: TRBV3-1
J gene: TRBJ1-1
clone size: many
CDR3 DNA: TGTGCCAGCAGCCTGACAGACATGAACACTGAAGCTTTCTTT
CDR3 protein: CASSLTDMNTEAFF

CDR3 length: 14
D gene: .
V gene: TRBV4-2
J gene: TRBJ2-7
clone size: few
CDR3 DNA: TGTGCCAGCAGCCAAGATAATCTCGGAGTCGAGCAGTACTTC
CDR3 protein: CASSQDNLGVEQYF

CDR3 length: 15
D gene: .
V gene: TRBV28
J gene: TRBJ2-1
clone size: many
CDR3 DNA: TGTGCCAGCAGTTTAGGGGCGCAGTCCTACAATGAGCAGTTCTTC
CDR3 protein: CASSLGAQSYNEQFF

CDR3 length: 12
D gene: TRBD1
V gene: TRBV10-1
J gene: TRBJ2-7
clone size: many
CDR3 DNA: TGCGCCAGCAGTGGCCCAGGGGGCGAGCAGTACTTC
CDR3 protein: CASSGPGGEQYF

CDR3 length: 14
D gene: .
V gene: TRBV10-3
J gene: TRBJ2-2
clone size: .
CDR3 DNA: TGTGCCATCAGTGCTCCTGGGGGCGTCGGGGAGCTGTTTTTT
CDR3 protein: CAISAPGGVGELFF

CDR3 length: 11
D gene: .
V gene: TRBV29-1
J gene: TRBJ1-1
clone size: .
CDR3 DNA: TGCAGCGTTGGGAGGGGGTCAGAAGCTTTCTTT
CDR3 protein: CSVGRGSEAFF

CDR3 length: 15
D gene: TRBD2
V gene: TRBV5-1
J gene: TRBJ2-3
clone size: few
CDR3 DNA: TGCGCCAGCAGCAATAGCGGGAGGCTCGGGGATACGCAGTATTTT
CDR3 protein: CASSNSGRLGDTQYF

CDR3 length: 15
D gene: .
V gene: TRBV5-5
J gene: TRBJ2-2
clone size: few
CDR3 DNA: TGTGCCAGCAACATACAGGGAATTGGCACCGGGGAGCTGTTTTTT
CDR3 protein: CASNIQGIGTGELFF

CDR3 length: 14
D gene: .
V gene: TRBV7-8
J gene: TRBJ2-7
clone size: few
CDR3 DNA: TGTGCCAGCAGCCTCCTCGAGGGGAGATACGAGCAGTACTTC
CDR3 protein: CASSLLEGRYEQYF

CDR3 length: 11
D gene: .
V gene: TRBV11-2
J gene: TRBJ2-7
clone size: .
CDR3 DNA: TGTGCCAGCAGCTTACTCTTCGAGCAGTACTTC
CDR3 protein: CASSLLFEQYF

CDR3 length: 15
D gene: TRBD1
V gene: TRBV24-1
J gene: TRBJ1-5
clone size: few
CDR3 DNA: TGTGCCACCAGTGAGGCAGGGGGTGTCAATCAGCCCCAGCATTTT
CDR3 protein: CATSEAGGVNQPQHF

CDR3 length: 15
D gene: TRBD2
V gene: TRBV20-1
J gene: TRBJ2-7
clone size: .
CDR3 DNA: TGCAGTGTGTTAGGGTCCGGACTAGCGGGGTTCGAGCAGTACTTC
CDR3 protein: CSVLGSGLAGFEQYF

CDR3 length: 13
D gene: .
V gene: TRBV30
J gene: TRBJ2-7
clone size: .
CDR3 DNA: TGTGCCTGGAGTGGAACAACCCCCTACGAGCAGTACTTC
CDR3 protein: CAWSGTTPYEQYF

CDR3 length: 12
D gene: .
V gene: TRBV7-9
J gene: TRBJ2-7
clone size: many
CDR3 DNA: TGTGCCAGCAGTAGTGCCTCCTACGAGCAGTACTTC
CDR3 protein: CASSSASYEQYF

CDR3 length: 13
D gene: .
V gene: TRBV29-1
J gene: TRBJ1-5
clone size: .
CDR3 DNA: TGCAGCGTTGCCCCAGGGCGCAATCAGCCCCAGCATTTT
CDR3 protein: CSVAPGRNQPQHF

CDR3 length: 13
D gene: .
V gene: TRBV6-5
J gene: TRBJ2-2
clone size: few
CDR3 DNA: TGTGCCAGCAGTTACTCGATCCGGGAGAAGCTGTTTTTT
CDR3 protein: CASSYSIREKLFF

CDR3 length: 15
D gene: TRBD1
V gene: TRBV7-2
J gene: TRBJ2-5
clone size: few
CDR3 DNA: TGTGCCAGCAGCGCGGGGACAGGCGTATCATTGGCCCAGTACTTC
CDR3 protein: CASSAGTGVSLAQYF

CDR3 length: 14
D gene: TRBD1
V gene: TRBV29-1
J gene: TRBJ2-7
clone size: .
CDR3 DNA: TGCAGCGTTGTTCGAGGGGGCAATCCCTACGAGCAGTACTTC
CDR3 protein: CSVVRGGNPYEQYF

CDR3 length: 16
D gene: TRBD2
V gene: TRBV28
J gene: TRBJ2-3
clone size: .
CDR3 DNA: TGTGCCAGCAGTTCCCCAGGCGGGGGGAGCACAGATACGCAGTATTTT
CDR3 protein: CASSSPGGGSTDTQYF

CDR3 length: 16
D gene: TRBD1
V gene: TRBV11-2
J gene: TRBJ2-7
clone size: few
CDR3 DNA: TGTGCCAGCAGCACCTGGACAGGGATGAGATGGTACGAGCAGTACTTC
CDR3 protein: CASSTWTGMRWYEQYF

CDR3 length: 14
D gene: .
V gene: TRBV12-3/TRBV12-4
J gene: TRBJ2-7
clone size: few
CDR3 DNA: TGTGCCAGCAGCTGGATAGGCGTACGTAGGGAGCAGTACTTC
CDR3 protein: CASSWIGVRREQYF

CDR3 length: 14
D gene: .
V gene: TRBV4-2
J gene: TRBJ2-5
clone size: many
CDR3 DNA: TGTGCCAGCAGCCAAGTTGGGTCGGGGGAGACCCAGTACTTC
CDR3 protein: CASSQVGSGETQYF

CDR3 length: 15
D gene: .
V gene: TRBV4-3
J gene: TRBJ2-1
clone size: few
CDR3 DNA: TGCGCCAGCAGCCACAGTACTACATCCTACAATGAGCAGTTCTTC
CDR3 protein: CASSHSTTSYNEQFF

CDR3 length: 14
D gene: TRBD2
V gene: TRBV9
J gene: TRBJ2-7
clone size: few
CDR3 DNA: TGTGCCAGCAGCGTAACACGGGAGGGATACGAGCAGTACTTC
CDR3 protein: CASSVTREGYEQYF

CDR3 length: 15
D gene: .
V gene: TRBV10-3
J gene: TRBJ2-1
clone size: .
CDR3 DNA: TGTGCCATCAGTGAGCACTTTGCTGCGGTCAATGAGCAGTTCTTC
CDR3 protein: CAISEHFAAVNEQFF

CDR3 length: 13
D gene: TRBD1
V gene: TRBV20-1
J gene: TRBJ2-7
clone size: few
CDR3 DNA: TGCAGTTCCACCCGACAGGGGATCTACGAGCAGTACTTC
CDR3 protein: CSSTRQGIYEQYF

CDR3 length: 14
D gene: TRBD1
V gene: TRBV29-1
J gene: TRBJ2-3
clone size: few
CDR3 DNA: TGCAGCGTTGTAAGGGGACAGACGGCAGATACGCAGTATTTT
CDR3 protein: CSVVRGQTADTQYF

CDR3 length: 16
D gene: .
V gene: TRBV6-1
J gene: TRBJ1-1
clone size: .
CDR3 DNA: TGTGCCAGCAGTGCCCGGATTATGGTCCTCGCTTCTGAAGCTTTCTTT
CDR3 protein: CASSARIMVLASEAFF

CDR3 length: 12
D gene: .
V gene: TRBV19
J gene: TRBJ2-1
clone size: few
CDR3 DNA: TGTGCCAGTAGTTGGCTAAACAATGAGCAGTTCTTC
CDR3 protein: CASSWLNNEQFF

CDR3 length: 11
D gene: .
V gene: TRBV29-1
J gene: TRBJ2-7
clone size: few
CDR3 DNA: TGCAGCGTCGGGGAGGACTACGAGCAGTACTTC
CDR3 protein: CSVGEDYEQYF

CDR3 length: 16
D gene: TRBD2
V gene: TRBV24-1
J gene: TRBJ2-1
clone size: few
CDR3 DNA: TGTGCCACCAGTGATCCCGAAGCGGGGAGATACAATGAGCAGTTCTTC
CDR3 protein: CATSDPEAGRYNEQFF

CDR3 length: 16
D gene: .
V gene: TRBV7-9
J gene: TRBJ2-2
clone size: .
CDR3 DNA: TGTGCCAGCAGCTTAACCGGGACGGGGAACACCGGGGAGCTGTTTTTT
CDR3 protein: CASSLTGTGNTGELFF

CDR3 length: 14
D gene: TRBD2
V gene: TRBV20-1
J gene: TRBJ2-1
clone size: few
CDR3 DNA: TGCAGTGCCCGGCGGGGGGTTGGGAAGGGTGAGCAGTTCTTC
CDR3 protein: CSARRGVGKGEQFF

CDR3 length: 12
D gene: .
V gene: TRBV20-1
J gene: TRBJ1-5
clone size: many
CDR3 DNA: TGCAGTGCTAGGGTGGGGGATCAGCCCCAGCATTTT
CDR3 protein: CSARVGDQPQHF

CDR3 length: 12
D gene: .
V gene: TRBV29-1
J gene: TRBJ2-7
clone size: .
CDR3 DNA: TGCAGCGTTGTTGGACTTTCCTACGAGCAGTACTTC
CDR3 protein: CSVVGLSYEQYF

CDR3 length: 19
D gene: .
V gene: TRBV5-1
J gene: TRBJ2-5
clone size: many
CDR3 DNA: TGCGCCAGCAGCAAGGGACAGGGGAGGACTAGCGGCTACCAAGAGACCCAGTACTTC
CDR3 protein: CASSKGQGRTSGYQETQYF

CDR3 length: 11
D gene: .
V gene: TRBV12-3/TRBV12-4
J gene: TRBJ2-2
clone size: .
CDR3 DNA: TGTGCCAGCAGTTCCGCCGGGCGTCTGTTTTTT
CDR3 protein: CASSSAGRLFF

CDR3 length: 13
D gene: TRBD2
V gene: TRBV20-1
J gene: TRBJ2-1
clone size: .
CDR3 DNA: TGCAGTGCTATAGCGGGGAACTACAATGAGCAGTTCTTC
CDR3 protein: CSAIAGNYNEQFF

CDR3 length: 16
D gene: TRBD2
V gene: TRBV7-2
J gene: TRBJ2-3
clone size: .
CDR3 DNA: TGTGCCAGCAGCCCCCAGAGCGGGAGGAGCACAGATACGCAGTATTTT
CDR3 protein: CASSPQSGRSTDTQYF

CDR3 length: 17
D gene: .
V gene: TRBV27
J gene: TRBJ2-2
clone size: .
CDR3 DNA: TGTGCCAGCAGTTTATCGCCAACGGGAGCGGGCACCGGGGAGCTGTTTTTT
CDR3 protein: CASSLSPTGAGTGELFF

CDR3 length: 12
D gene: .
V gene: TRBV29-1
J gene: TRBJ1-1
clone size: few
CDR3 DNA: TGCAGCGGGGGTCTTCGGGACACTGAAGCTTTCTTT
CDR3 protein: CSGGLRDTEAFF

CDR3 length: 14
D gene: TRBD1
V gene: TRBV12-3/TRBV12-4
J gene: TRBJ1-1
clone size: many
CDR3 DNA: TGTGCCAGGGTCCCTCCGGGACAGGGGCTCTCTGCTTTCTTT
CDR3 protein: CARVPPGQGLSAFF

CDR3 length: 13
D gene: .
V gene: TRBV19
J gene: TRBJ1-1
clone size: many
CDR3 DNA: TGTGCCAGTACTTACGGGGTGAGGACTGAAGCTTTCTTT
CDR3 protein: CASTYGVRTEAFF

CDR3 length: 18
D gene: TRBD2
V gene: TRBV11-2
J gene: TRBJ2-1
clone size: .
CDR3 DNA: TGTGCCAGCAGCTCTCGGACTAGCGGGGGGGCCTCCTACAATGAGCAGTTCTTC
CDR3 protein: CASSSRTSGGASYNEQFF

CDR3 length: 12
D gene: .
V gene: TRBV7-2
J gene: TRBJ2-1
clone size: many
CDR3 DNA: TGTGCCAGCAGCTTAAGGTTCTATGAGCAGTTCTTC
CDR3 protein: CASSLRFYEQFF

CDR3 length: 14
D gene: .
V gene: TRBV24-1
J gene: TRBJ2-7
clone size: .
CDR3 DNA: TGTGCCACCAGTGATAGTCGAACAGGGTACGAGCAGTACTTC
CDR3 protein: CATSDSRTGYEQYF

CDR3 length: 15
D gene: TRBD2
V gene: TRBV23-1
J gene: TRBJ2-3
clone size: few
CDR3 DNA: TGCGCCAGCAGTCAAGGGACTAGAGGCACAGATACGCAGTATTTT
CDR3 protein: CASSQGTRGTDTQYF

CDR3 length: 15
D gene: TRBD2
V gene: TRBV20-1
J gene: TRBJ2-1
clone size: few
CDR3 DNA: TGCAGTGCTAGACGACTAGCGGGGGTCCCTAATGAGCAGTTCTTC
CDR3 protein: CSARRLAGVPNEQFF

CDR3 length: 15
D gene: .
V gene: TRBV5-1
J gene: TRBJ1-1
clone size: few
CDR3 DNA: TGCGCCAGCAGCTTGGTGGGGGAGTTAAGCACTGAAGCTTTCTTT
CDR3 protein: CASSLVGELSTEAFF

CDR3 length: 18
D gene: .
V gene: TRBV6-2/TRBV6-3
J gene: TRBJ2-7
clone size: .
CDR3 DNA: TGTGCCAGCAGCCGATCTCTGATGGGACGTCGGGGAGCCTACGAGCAGTACTTC
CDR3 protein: CASSRSLMGRRGAYEQYF

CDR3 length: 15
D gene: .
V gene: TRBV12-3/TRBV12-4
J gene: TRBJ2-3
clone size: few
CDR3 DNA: TGTGCCAGCAGTTTGTCGGTCTTCGATACGAATACGCAGTATTTT
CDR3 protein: CASSLSVFDTNTQYF

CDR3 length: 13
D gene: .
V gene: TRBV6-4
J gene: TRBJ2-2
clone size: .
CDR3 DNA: TGTGCCAGCAGCCCGGAGGGCCCCGGGGAGCTGTTTTTT
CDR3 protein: CASSPEGPGELFF

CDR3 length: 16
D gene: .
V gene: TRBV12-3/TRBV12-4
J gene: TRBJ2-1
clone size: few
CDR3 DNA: TGTGCCAGCAGTTTATTTCTGGGGGCGCCGGGCAATGAGCAGTTCTTC
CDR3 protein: CASSLFLGAPGNEQFF

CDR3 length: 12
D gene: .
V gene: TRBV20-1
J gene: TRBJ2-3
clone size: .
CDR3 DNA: TGCAGTGCTAGAGATCGCGGTGATAGAGGTTATTTT
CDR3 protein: CSARDRGDRGYF

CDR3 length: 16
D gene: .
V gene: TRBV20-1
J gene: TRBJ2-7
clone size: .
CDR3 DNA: TGCAGTGCTAGAGAAAGGGGGGTGGGAGGGCCCTACGAGCAGTACTTC
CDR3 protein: CSARERGVGGPYEQYF